The TCR beta chain under discussion was sequenced for a study of blood T cells in healthy people across ages. Study-level points and caveats: A conclusive naive versus antigen-experienced comparison was prevented by the unsorted PBMCs. The study lacked donor CMV status, which possibly confounded expanded clonotype changes. Versus aged donors, long-lived donors had higher diversity and more naive CD4+ cells.

Germline CDR1 and CDR2: LGHDT and YNNKEL (reference sequence). Trimming removed 4 bases from V and 5 bases from J; junction bases left unmatched: 12. The CDR3 is 16 amino acids. Per-sample yields of isolated PBMCs were at least 6.5 million. Alongside a J-beta primer mix, a sample-barcoded 5' primer served in a second PCR lasting about 7 to 12 cycles. TCRdb itself ran the 5' RACE reads through MiXCR, one entry per CDR3 protein. In the table there are 730,000 or so distinct CDR3 sequences, roughly two fifths of which are singletons. With regard to this clonotype: Its specificity is unknown.

The source of this sequence is a woman aged 55-70 years in good health. Sequencing was carried out using blood. The chain has TRBV3-1 and TRBJ2-7, with TRBD1 matching 9 bases. CDR3 protein: CASSPLPGQGRDEQYF. CDR3 nucleotide sequence: TGTGCCAGCAGCCCCCTTCCTGGACAGGGGAGGGACGAGCAGTACTTC.